This entry lists 3 T cell receptor beta chains sequenced from one sample in a study of T-cell memory formation after mild COVID-19. TCRdb used MiXCR to reprocess the 5' RACE reads, holding one entry per CDR3 protein. The sample lists about 350,000 distinct CDR3 sequences; around a fifth were seen once. Sequencing was performed on PBMCs or a T cell subset sorted from them (not recorded which). These receptor sequences come from a man between 18 and 29 years old who had mild COVID-19 (a few samples of this study predate the infection). Cell type and time point are not known.

The gene calls are TRBV25-1 and TRBJ2-6; D is tentatively TRBD1 or TRBD2 (5 bases each). V was cut by 4 bases and J by 0 bases, with 19 bases left in between. CDR3 length equals 19 residues. The germline V gene has CDR1 MGHDK and CDR2 SYGVNS. CDR3 amino acids: CASSANTGTGSSGANVLTF. Written as DNA, the CDR3 is TGTGCCAGCAGTGCCAATACCGGGACGGGATCCTCTGGGGCCAACGTCCTGACTTTC.

The rearrangement joins TRBV10-3 to TRBJ2-5; TRBD1 might be the D (5 bases). CDR1 is ENHRY and CDR2 is SYGVKD in the germline V gene. The CDR3 length is 14 residues. The V gene lost 5 bases and the J gene lost 4 bases, with 14 bases spanning the gap. CDR3 in amino acids: CAISPGLQGETQYF. In nucleotides, the CDR3 is TGTGCCATCAGTCCCGGGCTCCAGGGAGAGACCCAGTACTTC.

This chain joins TRBV6-2 or TRBV6-3 and TRBJ2-3, with D hard to call. Trimming took 4 bases from V and 6 from J, leaving 8 bases between them. Germline V lookup: CDR1 MNHEY, CDR2 SVGEGT. There are 12 residues in the CDR3. The CDR3 protein is CASSSRSDTQYF. Here the CDR3 DNA reads TGTGCCAGCAGTTCCAGGTCGGATACGCAGTATTTT.